The present T cell receptor beta chain was sequenced within a study of human T cells and chemical hapten exposure. Notes on the study in general: With regard to DPC sensitization, TCRs above 1 in 1000 frequency did not change.

This clonotype was detected many times. The antigen remains unidentified. Germline and junction disagree at one end, which may indicate a read error. Time point: patch test 3, about 24 weeks after DPC sensitization. Treatment indicated: therapeutic diphenylcyclopropenone sensitization with weekly scalp DPC. Per the authors' pipeline: TCRs per sample had a median of roughly 93,000 and ranged from roughly 20,000 to 700,000. TCRdb ran MiXCR on the RACE reads and lists one entry per CDR3 protein. These V and J calls originate from TCRdb's pipeline instead of the authors' own analysis. This table has over 55,000 distinct CDR3 sequences, 11% appearing once. CDR3 size: 14 residues. Germline V gene lookup returns CDR1 SQVTM and CDR2 ANQGSEA.

The sample here was whole blood, taken in connection with sensitization to the hapten diphenylcyclopropenone (DPC). The chain has TRBV29-1 and TRBJ2-4; 9 bases fit TRBD2. This TCR was sampled from a woman between 50 and 59 years old with alopecia areata. Some clones in this sample may be carry-over from other donors' samples. The chain's CDR3 is CSVVRLSGLASLSF. CDR3 DNA sequence: TGCAGCGTTGTCCGCCTCTCGGGACTAGCCTCGCTGAGTTTC.